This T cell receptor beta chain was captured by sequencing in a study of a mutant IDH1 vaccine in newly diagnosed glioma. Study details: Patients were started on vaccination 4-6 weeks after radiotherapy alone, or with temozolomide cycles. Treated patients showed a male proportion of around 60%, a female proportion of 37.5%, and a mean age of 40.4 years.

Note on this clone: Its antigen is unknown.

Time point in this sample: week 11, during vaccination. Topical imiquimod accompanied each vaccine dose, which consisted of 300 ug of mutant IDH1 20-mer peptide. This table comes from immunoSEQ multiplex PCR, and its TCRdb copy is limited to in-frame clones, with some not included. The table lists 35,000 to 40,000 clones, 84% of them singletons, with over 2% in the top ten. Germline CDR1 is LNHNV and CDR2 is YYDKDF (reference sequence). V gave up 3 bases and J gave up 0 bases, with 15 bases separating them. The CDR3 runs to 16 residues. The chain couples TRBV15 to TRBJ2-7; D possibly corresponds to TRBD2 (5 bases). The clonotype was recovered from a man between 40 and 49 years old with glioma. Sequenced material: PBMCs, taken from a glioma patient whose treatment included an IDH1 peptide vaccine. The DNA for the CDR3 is TGTGCCACCAGCAGGAAAGCGGCTTACACCTCCTACGAGCAGTACTTC. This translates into CATSRKAAYTSYEQYF.